A selection of T cell receptor beta chains follows, all from one sample in a study of shared clonotypes between healthy human individuals. Profiling relied on immunoSEQ multiplex PCR, and the TCRdb table lists in-frame clones only, not all of them. The table includes more than 2 million clones, over 85% detected once. The sample consisted of naive CD8+ T cells sorted from blood. These receptors originate from a young man in good health. The CDR3 runs from the conserved cysteine through the conserved F or W. A D gene is named only where the DNA matches it firmly. Size is stated for part of the rows, as once, few or many counts, or as a class when the clone is expanded.

v_gene	abundance	d_gene	j_gene	CDR3aa	CDR3nt
TRBV9	.	.	TRBJ2-3	CASSEEGGSPDTQYF	TGTGCCAGCAGCGAGGAGGGGGGTTCCCCAGATACGCAGTATTTT
TRBV7-9	.	TRBD2	TRBJ2-5	CASSLIAGGPGETQYF	TGTGCCAGCAGCTTAATAGCGGGGGGCCCTGGGGAGACCCAGTACTTC
TRBV5-4	.	TRBD1	TRBJ2-7	CASSQDRGYEQYF	TGTGCCAGCAGCCAAGACAGGGGCTACGAGCAGTACTTC
TRBV6-5	once	.	TRBJ2-3	CASGRGDTDTQYF	TGTGCCAGCGGTAGGGGCGACACAGATACGCAGTATTTT
TRBV9	.	.	TRBJ1-4	CASSVAKEQGGEKLFF	TGTGCCAGCAGCGTAGCTAAGGAACAGGGTGGAGAAAAACTGTTTTTT
TRBV15	.	TRBD1	TRBJ2-5	CATSSHRGQGTQYF	TGTGCCACCAGCAGCCACAGGGGGCAGGGGACCCAGTACTTC
TRBV11-2	.	.	TRBJ2-7	CASSLEIGEQYF	TGTGCCAGCAGCTTGGAAATAGGGGAGCAGTACTTC
TRBV6-5	.	.	TRBJ1-5	CASSQTLGHQPQHF	TGTGCCAGCAGCCAAACCCTGGGGCATCAGCCCCAGCATTTT
TRBV27	.	.	TRBJ1-1	CASSLSQTNTEAFF	TGTGCCAGCAGTTTATCGCAGACGAACACTGAAGCTTTCTTT
TRBV30	few	.	TRBJ2-7	CAWGAGAGFYEQYF	TGTGCCTGGGGGGCAGGGGCAGGGTTCTACGAGCAGTACTTC
TRBV13	.	TRBD1	TRBJ2-7	CASSLQTGGPQNF	TGTGCCAGCAGCTTGCAGACAGGGGGCCCACAAAACTTC
TRBV4-1	.	.	TRBJ1-1	CASSHSGSTEAFF	TGCGCCAGCAGCCATTCGGGGAGCACTGAAGCTTTCTTT
TRBV29-1	.	TRBD2	TRBJ2-1	CSVEDRLAGYNEQFF	TGCAGCGTTGAAGATCGACTAGCGGGATACAATGAGCAGTTCTTC
TRBV6-6	.	.	TRBJ2-5	CASSYAGEETQYF	TGTGCCAGCAGTTACGCCGGGGAAGAGACCCAGTACTTC
TRBV18	once	TRBD1	TRBJ2-5	CASSPPTGVLETQYF	TGTGCCAGCTCACCACCGACAGGGGTTTTGGAGACCCAGTACTTC
TRBV11-2	.	.	TRBJ2-7	CASGGRGTHYEQYF	TGTGCCAGCGGGGGTCGCGGGACCCACTACGAGCAGTACTTC
TRBV7-2	.	.	TRBJ2-1	CASSLGVSSYNEQFF	TGTGCCAGCAGCTTAGGAGTATCCTCCTACAATGAGCAGTTCTTC
TRBV30	.	TRBD1	TRBJ1-6	CAWDMGQGGSPLHF	TGTGCCTGGGATATGGGACAGGGGGGATCACCCCTCCACTTT
TRBV28	.	.	TRBJ1-1	CASSLNDGGNMNTEAFF	TGTGCCAGCAGTTTAAACGACGGGGGTAACATGAACACTGAAGCTTTCTTT
TRBV7-9	.	TRBD2	TRBJ2-3	CASSLGSAGAHTDTQYF	TGTGCCAGCAGCTTAGGATCAGCGGGGGCCCACACAGATACGCAGTATTTT
TRBV13	.	TRBD1	TRBJ2-3	CASSLTGVEATDTQYF	TGTGCCAGCAGCCTGACAGGGGTTGAGGCAACAGATACGCAGTATTTT
TRBV11-2	.	.	TRBJ2-3	CASSLRRGDTQYF	TGTGCCAGCAGCTTAAGGCGTGGGGATACGCAGTATTTT
TRBV28	.	TRBD1	TRBJ2-5	CASTPEWGQGRETQYF	TGTGCCAGCACCCCGGAGTGGGGACAGGGAAGAGAGACCCAGTACTTC
TRBV6-5	.	TRBD2	TRBJ2-5	CASSYGLAGIETQYF	TGTGCCAGCAGTTACGGACTAGCGGGAATAGAGACCCAGTACTTC
TRBV5-6	once	TRBD2	TRBJ2-7	CASSKISGSSYEQYF	TGTGCCAGCAGCAAAATTAGCGGGAGCTCCTACGAGCAGTACTTC
TRBV6-5	.	.	TRBJ1-1	CASSLGGGDTEAFF	TGTGCCAGCAGTTTAGGAGGAGGAGACACTGAAGCTTTCTTT